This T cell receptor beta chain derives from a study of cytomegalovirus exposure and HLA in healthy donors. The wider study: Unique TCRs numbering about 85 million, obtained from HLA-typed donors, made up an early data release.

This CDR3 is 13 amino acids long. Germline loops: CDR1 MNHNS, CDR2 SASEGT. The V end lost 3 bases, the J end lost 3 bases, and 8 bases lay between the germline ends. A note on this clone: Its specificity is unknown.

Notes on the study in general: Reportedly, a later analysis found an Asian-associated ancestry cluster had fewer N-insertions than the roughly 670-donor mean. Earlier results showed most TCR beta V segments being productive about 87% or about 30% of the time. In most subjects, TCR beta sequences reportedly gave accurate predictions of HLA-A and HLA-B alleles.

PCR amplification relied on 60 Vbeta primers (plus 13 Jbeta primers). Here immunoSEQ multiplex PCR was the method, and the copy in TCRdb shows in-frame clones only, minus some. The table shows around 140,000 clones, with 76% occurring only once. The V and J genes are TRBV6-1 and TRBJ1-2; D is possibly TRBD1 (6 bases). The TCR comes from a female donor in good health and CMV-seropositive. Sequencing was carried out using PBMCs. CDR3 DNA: TGTGCCAGCAGTGAGGACAGATACTATGGCTACACCTTC. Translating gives CASSEDRYYGYTF.